The 12 T cell receptor beta chains below all came from one sample that was sequenced in a study of OX40 agonist ivuxolimab in advanced cancers. The data were produced by immunoSEQ multiplex PCR, yet TCRdb's version contains in-frame clones alone and is incomplete. This repertoire shows 100,000 to 110,000 clones, around 91% found once; its top ten account for 0.16%. Sequenced here: CD4+ or CD8+ T cells sorted from blood, sampled in a trial of the OX40 agonist ivuxolimab. Source of these receptors: an adult with an advanced solid tumor such as melanoma, head and neck, liver or kidney cancer.

The table lists this clone with a count of one. This sequence joins TRBV14 and TRBJ1-2; 12 positions agree with TRBD1. The V gene end was trimmed by 1 base and the J gene end by 4 bases; junction bases not matched to a gene: 4. The CDR3 is made up of 16 amino acids. Germline CDR1 SGHDN, CDR2 FVKESK. In DNA, the CDR3 is TGTGCCAGCAGCCAAGTGGGACAGGGGGCTTTCTATGGCTACACCTTC. Its translation is CASSQVGQGAFYGYTF.

CDR3 loop: CASSFPGQGQETQYF. CDR3 bases: TGTGCCAGCAGCTTCCCGGGACAGGGCCAAGAGACCCAGTACTTC. V is TRBV11-2 and J is TRBJ2-5, with 9 positions matching TRBD1. Germline values: CDR1 SGHAT, CDR2 FQNNGV. The CDR3 is made up of 15 amino acids. Germline trimming cut 3 bases from V and 1 base from J; bases unmatched to any gene: 3.

The genes are TRBV6-5 and TRBJ1-2, with D possibly being TRBD1 (5 bases). Germline loops: CDR1 MNHEY, CDR2 SVGAGI. V lost 5 bases to trimming and J lost 4 bases, with 11 bases between them. This CDR3 has 13 residues. The DNA for the CDR3 is TGTGCCAGCAGTATCCGGGGGATCTATGGCTACACCTTC. This sequence encodes CASSIRGIYGYTF.

V and J are TRBV30 and TRBJ2-1, with D possibly matching TRBD2 (6 bases). The CDR3 is 14 residues long. Looked up from germline, CDR1 is GTSNPN and CDR2 is SVGIG (reference sequence). The V end was cut by 1 base, the J end by 6 bases, with 13 bases between. The CDR3 sequence: CAWSGGLPGNEQFF. CDR3 bases: TGTGCCTGGAGTGGGGGACTCCCGGGCAATGAGCAGTTCTTC.

J is TRBJ2-2 and V is TRBV2; D is uncertain. This CDR3 has 13 residues. V was clipped by 3 bases and J by 1 base, with 3 bases between them. The germline CDR1 and CDR2 sequences are SNHLY and FYNNEI. CDR3 bases: TGTGCCAGCAGTGAGAAGAACACCGGGGAGCTGTTTTTT. Translation gives CASSEKNTGELFF.

This clone was seen a single time. The V gene is TRBV28, the J gene TRBJ2-7; D unclear. CDR3 length: 12 residues. CDR1 is MDHEN and CDR2 is SYDVKM in the germline V gene. Trimming stripped 4 bases from V and 0 bases from J, with 4 bases between. CDR3 amino acids: CASSSSSYEQYF. CDR3 sequence (DNA): TGTGCCAGCAGTTCCAGCTCCTACGAGCAGTACTTC.

The rearrangement uses TRBV5-1 and TRBJ2-2; D ambiguous. Trimming shortened V by 2 bases and J by 5 bases, and 13 bases separated the two germline ends. Germline V gives CDR1 SGHRS, CDR2 YFSETQ. The CDR3 loop spans 15 amino acids. The CDR3, as DNA: TGCGCCAGCAGCTTACAGCCAGAATTAACCGGGGAGCTGTTTTTT. The encoded protein is CASSLQPELTGELFF.

The chain carries TRBV18 and TRBJ2-5; D remains ambiguous. V was clipped by 3 bases and J by 11 bases, with 16 bases between them. The CDR3 is 13 residues long. In germline, CDR1 is KGHSH, CDR2 LQKENI. CDR3 bases: TGTGCCAGCTCACCGGGATCAATTAGTGTTCAGTACTTC. Residues: CASSPGSISVQYF.

In its sample, this clone was seen once. The chain uses TRBV5-4 and TRBJ1-2; D not resolved. V was trimmed by 0 bases and J by 8 bases, leaving 14 bases between them. This CDR3 comprises 14 residues. CDR1 and CDR2 from the germline V gene are SGHNT and YYREEE (reference sequence). DNA for the CDR3: TGTGCCAGCAGCTTGGCCTCTACCGCGGGCGGCTACACCTTC. This encodes CASSLASTAGGYTF.

The chain employs TRBV7-3 and TRBJ1-2; possible D gene TRBD1, 6 bases. The CDR3 totals 14 residues. V was trimmed by 3 bases and J by 4 bases, leaving 12 bases between them. From germline, CDR1 is SGHTA and CDR2 FQGTGA. The CDR3 DNA sequence: TGTGCCAGCAGCTTGGGGGACAAGGGCTATGGCTACACCTTC. This translates into CASSLGDKGYGYTF.

V and J are TRBV5-6 and TRBJ2-6; D gene uncertain. The germline gives CDR1 SGHDT, CDR2 YYEEEE. The CDR3 length is 16 residues. Trimming removed 4 bases at V and 0 bases at J, with 11 bases between. CDR3 sequence (DNA): TGTGCCAGCAGCCCCGAACCGAGCTCTGGGGCCAACGTCCTGACTTTC. Translation: CASSPEPSSGANVLTF.

The rearrangement links TRBV6-5 to TRBJ1-4; maybe TRBD1 (6 bases). Germline loops: CDR1 MNHEY, CDR2 SVGAGI. The V end lost 6 bases, the J end lost 7 bases, and 15 bases lay between the germline ends. The CDR3 totals 14 residues. CDR3 nucleotide sequence: TGTGCCAGCAGACCCGGGGGGCGGGGTGAAAAACTGTTTTTT. It is translated as CASRPGGRGEKLFF.